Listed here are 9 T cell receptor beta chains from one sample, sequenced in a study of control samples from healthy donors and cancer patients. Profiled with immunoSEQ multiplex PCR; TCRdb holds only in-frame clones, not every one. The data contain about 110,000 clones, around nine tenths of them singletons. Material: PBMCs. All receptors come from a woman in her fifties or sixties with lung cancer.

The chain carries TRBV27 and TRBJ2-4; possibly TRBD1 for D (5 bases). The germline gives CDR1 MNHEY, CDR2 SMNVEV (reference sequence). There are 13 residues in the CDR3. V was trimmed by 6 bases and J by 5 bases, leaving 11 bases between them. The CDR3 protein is CASSQGSQNIQYF. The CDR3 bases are TGTGCCAGCAGCCAGGGTTCCCAAAACATTCAGTACTTC.

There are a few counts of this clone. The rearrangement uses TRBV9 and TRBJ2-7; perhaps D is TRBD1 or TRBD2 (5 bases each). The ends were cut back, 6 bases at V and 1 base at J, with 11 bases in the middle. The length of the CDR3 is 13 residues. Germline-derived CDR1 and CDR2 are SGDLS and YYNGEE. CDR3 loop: CASNRDGSYEQYF. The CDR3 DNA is TGTGCCAGCAACCGGGACGGATCCTACGAGCAGTACTTC.

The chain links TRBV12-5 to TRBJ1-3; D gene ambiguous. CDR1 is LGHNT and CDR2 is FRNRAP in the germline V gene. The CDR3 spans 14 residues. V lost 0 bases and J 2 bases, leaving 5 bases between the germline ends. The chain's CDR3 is CASGLVPAGNTIYF. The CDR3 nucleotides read TGTGCTAGTGGTTTGGTACCCGCTGGAAACACCATATATTTT. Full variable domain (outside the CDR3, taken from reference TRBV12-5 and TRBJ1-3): DARVTQTPRHKVTEMGQEVTMRCQPILGHNTVFWYRQTMMQGLELLAYFRNRAPLDDSGMPKDRFSAEMPDATLATLKIQPSEPRDSAVYFCASGLVPAGNTIYFGEGSWLTVV.

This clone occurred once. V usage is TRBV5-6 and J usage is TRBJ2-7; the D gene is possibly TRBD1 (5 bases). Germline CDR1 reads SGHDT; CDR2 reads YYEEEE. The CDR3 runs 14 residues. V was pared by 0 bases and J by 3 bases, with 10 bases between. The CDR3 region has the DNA TGTGCCAGCAGCTTGGGGCAGGGTTTCTACGAGCAGTACTTC. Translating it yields CASSLGQGFYEQYF. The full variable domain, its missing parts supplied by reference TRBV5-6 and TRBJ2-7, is DAGVTQSPTHLIKTRGQQVTLRCSPKSGHDTVSWYQQALGQGPQFIFQYYEEEERQRGNFPDRFSGHQFPNYSSELNVNALLLGDSALYLCASSLGQGFYEQYFGPGTRLTVT.

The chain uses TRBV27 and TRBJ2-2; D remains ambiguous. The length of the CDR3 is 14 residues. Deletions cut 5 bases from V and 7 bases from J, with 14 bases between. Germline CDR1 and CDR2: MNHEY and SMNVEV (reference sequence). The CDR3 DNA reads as TGTGCCAGCAGTGTACTCCAAAGGAGCGGGGAGCTGTTTTTT. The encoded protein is CASSVLQRSGELFF.

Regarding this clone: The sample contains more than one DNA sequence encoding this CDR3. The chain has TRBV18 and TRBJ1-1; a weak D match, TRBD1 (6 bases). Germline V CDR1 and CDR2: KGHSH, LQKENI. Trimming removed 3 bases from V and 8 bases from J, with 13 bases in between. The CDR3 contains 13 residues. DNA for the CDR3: TGTGCCAGCTCACCTAGTGAACAGGGAGAAGCTTTCTTT. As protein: CASSPSEQGEAFF.

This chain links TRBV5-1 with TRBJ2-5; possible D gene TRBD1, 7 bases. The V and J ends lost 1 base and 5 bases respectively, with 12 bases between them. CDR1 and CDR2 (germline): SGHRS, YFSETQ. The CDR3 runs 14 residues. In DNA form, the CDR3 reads TGCGCCAGCAGCTTGCCTCAGGGGGGCGAGACCCAGTACTTC. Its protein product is CASSLPQGGETQYF.

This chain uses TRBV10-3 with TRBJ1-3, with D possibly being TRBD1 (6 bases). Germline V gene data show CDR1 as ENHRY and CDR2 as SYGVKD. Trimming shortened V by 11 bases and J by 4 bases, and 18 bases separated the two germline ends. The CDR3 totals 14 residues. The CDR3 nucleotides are TGTGCCGTTCGACAGGATACTTCCGGAAACACCATATATTTT. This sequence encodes CAVRQDTSGNTIYF.

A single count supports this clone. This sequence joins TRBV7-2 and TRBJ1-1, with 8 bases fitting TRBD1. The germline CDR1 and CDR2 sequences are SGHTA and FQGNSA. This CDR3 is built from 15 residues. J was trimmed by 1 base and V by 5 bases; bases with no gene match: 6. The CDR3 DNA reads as TGTGCCAGCAGCCCTCAGGGGGCGAAGAACACTGAAGCTTTCTTT. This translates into CASSPQGAKNTEAFF.